Below are 19 T cell receptor beta chains sequenced from a single sample in a study of shared clonotypes between healthy human individuals. Clones were read by immunoSEQ multiplex PCR, and TCRdb kept only the in-frame ones, dropping some. The table records some 2.4 million clones, over 85% of them present only once. Sequencing was carried out using naive CD4+ T cells from PBMCs. Indicated subset: CD45RA+ positively selected. The receptors derive from a man aged 18 to 29 in good health. Some clones in this sample may be carry-over from other donors' samples.

The CDR3, as DNA: TGTGCCAGCAGCTTGGCGGGAACAGGGGTCCCCTACGAGCAGTACTTC. Protein: CASSLAGTGVPYEQYF. The rearrangement uses TRBV5-6 and TRBJ2-7, with 7 nucleotides matching TRBD1. The CDR3 is 16 amino acids. From germline, CDR1 is SGHDT and CDR2 YYEEEE. Trimming took 0 bases from V and 2 from J; bases not matched to a gene: 8.

The chain carries TRBV5-1 and TRBJ2-1; TRBD2 agrees at 9 bases. Germline CDR1 SGHRS, CDR2 YFSETQ. The CDR3 covers 14 residues. The V gene end was trimmed by 0 bases and the J gene end by 10 bases; junction bases not matched to a gene: 5. CDR3 protein: CASSLGAGGGEQFF. The CDR3 bases are TGCGCCAGCAGCTTGGGAGCGGGAGGAGGAGAGCAGTTCTTC.

The J gene is TRBJ2-6, the V gene TRBV27; tentative D call: TRBD2 (5 bases). CDR1 is MNHEY, CDR2 SMNVEV, per germline (reference sequence). The ends were cut back, 2 bases at V and 0 bases at J, with 11 bases in the middle. The CDR3 length is 17 residues. In DNA, the CDR3 is TGTGCCAGCAGTTTAAGGACGGGGAACTCTGGGGCCAACGTCCTGACTTTC. It codes for CASSLRTGNSGANVLTF.

The chain recombines TRBV18 with TRBJ2-1; D might be TRBD1 (5 bases). The V gene's germline CDR1 is KGHSH and CDR2 LQKENI. The CDR3 is 14 residues long. The V end was cut by 0 bases, the J end by 9 bases, with 12 bases between. CDR3 sequence reads: CASSPPGRVGEQFF. In DNA, the CDR3 is TGTGCCAGCTCACCACCGGGCAGGGTGGGTGAGCAGTTCTTC.

The J gene is TRBJ1-1, the V gene TRBV19; D call uncertain. The CDR3 loop spans 13 amino acids. CDR1 LNHDA and CDR2 SQIVND come from the germline V gene (reference sequence). The ends were cut back, 1 base at V and 5 bases at J, with 8 bases in the middle. The DNA of the CDR3 is TGTGCCAGTAGTATAGTATCCGGGACTGAAGCTTTCTTT. Amino acid sequence: CASSIVSGTEAFF.

The chain's CDR3 is CASSSNRETQYF. For the CDR3, the DNA is TGTGCCAGCAGCTCTAACCGGGAGACCCAGTACTTC. The chain uses TRBV11-2 and TRBJ2-5; D is undetermined. This CDR3 spans 12 amino acids. CDR1 is SGHAT and CDR2 is FQNNGV in the germline V gene. Trimming took 4 bases from V and 5 from J, leaving 8 bases between them.

The CDR3 nucleotides are TGCAGCGTTGGACAGTTCGCGAACACCGGGGAGCTGTTTTTT. Its translation is CSVGQFANTGELFF. The chain links TRBV29-1 to TRBJ2-2, with a weak D call TRBD1 (5 bases). CDR3 length: 14 residues. Germline V gene lookup returns CDR1 SQVTM and CDR2 ANQGSEA. V was pared by 4 bases and J by 0 bases, with 9 bases between.

This chain uses TRBV5-1 with TRBJ2-2; tentatively, D is TRBD1 or TRBD2 (5 bases each). The CDR3 runs 16 residues. V dropped 2 bases and J dropped 6 bases, with 17 bases sitting between them. Germline loops: CDR1 SGHRS, CDR2 YFSETQ. The DNA of the CDR3 is TGCGCCAGCAGCTTCAGGGACGCCAGTAGCCCCGGGGAGCTGTTTTTT. Translating it yields CASSFRDASSPGELFF. The full variable domain, completed using reference TRBV5-1 and TRBJ2-2, is KAGVTQTPRYLIKTRGQQVTLSCSPISGHRSVSWYQQTPGQGLQFLFEYFSETQRNKGNFPGRFSGRQFSNSRSEMNVSTLELGDSALYLCASSFRDASSPGELFFGEGSRLTVL.

The chain has TRBV10-3 and TRBJ2-3; 12 nucleotides match TRBD2. V lost 0 bases to trimming and J lost 5 bases; unmatched junction nucleotides: 3. CDR1 and CDR2 from the germline V gene are ENHRY and SYGVKD. The CDR3 is made up of 16 amino acids. The CDR3, as DNA: TGTGCCATCAGTGAGTCGACTAGCGGGAGAGTAGATACGCAGTATTTT. Translation: CAISESTSGRVDTQYF.

The CDR3 spells CASSWTSGIYNEQFF. CDR3 DNA sequence: TGTGCCAGCAGTTGGACTAGCGGGATCTACAATGAGCAGTTCTTC. This sequence joins TRBV6-5 and TRBJ2-1; 12 bases match TRBD2. The CDR3 is made up of 15 amino acids. After removal of 4 bases from V and 3 bases from J, the junction contained 1 base not matched to a gene. Germline lookup yields CDR1 MNHEY and CDR2 SVGAGI.

This chain links TRBV7-2 with TRBJ2-1; D gene unclear. This CDR3 spans 15 amino acids. In germline, CDR1 is SGHTA, CDR2 FQGNSA. V dropped 5 bases and J dropped 0 bases, with 11 bases sitting between them. The CDR3 coding sequence is TGTGCCAGCAGCAAAGGAGCGAACTCCTACAATGAGCAGTTCTTC. As protein: CASSKGANSYNEQFF. Full variable domain (outside the CDR3, taken from reference TRBV7-2 and TRBJ2-1): GAGVSQSPSNKVTEKGKDVELRCDPISGHTALYWYRQSLGQGLEFLIYFQGNSAPDKSGLPSDRFSAERTGGSVSTLTIQRTQQEDSAVYLCASSKGANSYNEQFFGPGTRLTVL.

This clone occurred a few times. This chain uses TRBV28 with TRBJ1-2; D may be TRBD1 (5 bases). The germline gives CDR1 MDHEN, CDR2 SYDVKM. This CDR3 has 13 residues. V was trimmed by 3 bases and J by 7 bases, leaving 12 bases between them. The CDR3 protein is CASSFNPGPGYTF. The CDR3 region has the DNA TGTGCCAGCAGTTTCAACCCGGGGCCTGGCTACACCTTC.

V usage is TRBV19 and J usage is TRBJ2-5, with D perhaps matching TRBD2 (5 bases). The CDR3 has 14 residues. Germline V lookup: CDR1 LNHDA, CDR2 SQIVND (reference sequence). With 5 bases removed from V and 5 bases from J, the gap between germline ends came to 15 bases. The CDR3 DNA is TGTGCCAGTAGTCCGCTGACCCGAGGGGAGACCCAGTACTTC. Translated, it gives CASSPLTRGETQYF.

The J gene is TRBJ1-4, the V gene TRBV6-5, with unresolved D. Germline CDR1 is MNHEY and CDR2 is SVGAGI. This CDR3 contains 14 residues. Trimming took 2 bases from V and 5 from J, leaving 9 bases between them. The CDR3 loop reads CASSYRELNEKLFF. CDR3 bases: TGTGCCAGCAGTTACCGGGAATTAAATGAAAAACTGTTTTTT.

With regard to this clone: Other DNA sequences in this sample translate to the same CDR3. The CDR3 nucleotides are TGTGCCAGCTCACCAGGGCAGGGCACTGAAGCTTTCTTT. Translating gives CASSPGQGTEAFF. V and J are TRBV18 and TRBJ1-1; possible D gene TRBD1, 5 bases. The ends were cut back, 2 bases at V and 4 bases at J, with 8 bases in the middle. CDR1 is KGHSH, CDR2 LQKENI, per germline. The CDR3 is 13 amino acids.

The chain is built from TRBV12-2 and TRBJ2-5. TRBV12-2 is reported as a pseudogene. The CDR3 has 15 residues. The CDR3 coding sequence is TGTGCAAGTCGCTCACCCCTGGGATCTCAAGAGACCCAGTACTTC. The encoded protein is CASRSPLGSQETQYF.

The sample holds one count of this clone. This sequence joins TRBV7-6 and TRBJ2-5; no firm D call. Germline V gives CDR1 SGHVS, CDR2 FNYEAQ. V lost 4 bases and J 7 bases, leaving 16 bases between the germline ends. This CDR3 region has 14 residues. The CDR3 loop is CASSSPRRAWTQYF. The CDR3 nucleotides read TGTGCCAGCAGCTCCCCTAGAAGGGCCTGGACCCAGTACTTC.

J is TRBJ1-2 and V is TRBV5-1; D is ambiguous. With 0 bases removed from V and 5 bases from J, the gap between germline ends came to 14 bases. The germline V gene has CDR1 SGHRS and CDR2 YFSETQ. The CDR3 runs to 15 residues. CDR3: CASSLGFEVSYGYTF. The CDR3 nucleotides are TGCGCCAGCAGCTTGGGGTTTGAGGTCTCGTATGGCTACACCTTC.

The chain uses TRBV7-9 and TRBJ1-1; D gene ambiguous. Trimming cost V 5 bases and J 11 bases, with 18 bases left between them. Germline CDR1 and CDR2: SEHNR and FQNEAQ (reference sequence). This CDR3 contains 13 residues. In nucleotides, the CDR3 is TGTGCCAGCAGCCAACTTAAAGGTGTTGGGGCTTTCTTT. Its protein product is CASSQLKGVGAFF.